These 26 T cell receptor beta chains came from one sample sequenced in a study of monozygotic twins with inflammatory bowel disease. TCRdb re-analyzed the 5' RACE reads; it lists each CDR3 protein once, without DNA. The sample has around 400,000 distinct CDR3 sequences. Sequenced sample: blood. All receptors come from a human donor with ulcerative colitis or Crohn's disease, or a healthy co-twin of an affected twin (not recorded which).

The chain links TRBV20-1 to TRBJ2-5; TCRdb's D call of TRBD1 is untestable without DNA. The germline V gene encodes CDR1 DFQATT and CDR2 SNEGSKA (reference sequence). This CDR3 comprises 11 residues. CDR3 region: CMGRRGETQYF.

The chain combines TRBV18 with TRBJ2-2. CDR1 and CDR2 from the germline V gene are KGHSH and LQKENI. The CDR3 length is 14 residues. The CDR3 reads CASSPPSFTGELFF.

J is TRBJ1-2 and V is TRBV6-5; there is no DNA to check the TCRdb D call of TRBD1. CDR1 and CDR2 from the germline V gene are MNHEY and SVGAGI. The CDR3 covers 14 residues. CDR3 residues: CASSYRVDGNGYTF.

The chain has TRBV5-1 and TRBJ2-1; TCRdb proposes TRBD2, but this gene call is untestable without DNA. Germline V gene data show CDR1 as SGHRS and CDR2 as YFSETQ. CDR3 length: 16 amino acids. The CDR3 here is CASSLDWLAGENEQFF.

The chain links TRBV20-1 to TRBJ2-4. The CDR3 totals 11 residues. The V gene's germline CDR1 is DFQATT and CDR2 SNEGSKA (reference sequence). The CDR3 protein is CSASPENIQYF.

V gene TRBV12-3 or TRBV12-4 combines with J gene TRBJ2-1. The CDR3 runs to 13 residues. CDR3 residues: CASSPVKLNEQFF.

The J gene is TRBJ2-2, the V gene TRBV20-1. Germline V gene sequence: CDR1 DFQATT, CDR2 SNEGSKA (reference sequence). This CDR3 region has 14 residues. The CDR3 region is CSALSTENTGELFF.

This chain uses TRBV14 with TRBJ2-1. CDR1 is SGHDN, CDR2 FVKESK, per germline. This CDR3 spans 15 amino acids. CDR3: CASSQTLIRVNEQFF.

The genes are TRBV20-1 and TRBJ1-6. The CDR3 has 15 residues. The germline V gene has CDR1 DFQATT and CDR2 SNEGSKA (reference sequence). The CDR3 here is CSARVEGRINSPLHF.

This rearrangement joins TRBV12-3 or TRBV12-4 to TRBJ2-3; as DNA is missing, the TRBD1 call by TCRdb cannot be tested. The CDR3 runs to 15 residues. CDR3 in amino acids: CASLTRQGGTDTQYF.

The chain links TRBV5-1 to TRBJ1-2; TCRdb returns TRBD1, unconfirmable since there is no DNA. The CDR3 is 14 residues long. The germline V gene has CDR1 SGHRS and CDR2 YFSETQ. CDR3 loop: CASSISGPEEGYTF.

The chain uses TRBV7-9 and TRBJ2-7; absent DNA, TCRdb's TRBD2 call cannot be checked. The CDR3 has 15 residues. Germline V CDR1 and CDR2: SEHNR, FQNEAQ (reference sequence). The CDR3 here is CASRVEGGALYEQYF.

CDR3 amino acids: CASSYGVGTYEQYF. The genes are TRBV6-5 and TRBJ2-7. CDR3 length: 14 residues. CDR1 is MNHEY and CDR2 is SVGAGI in the germline V gene.

This chain's CDR3 is CSVVAENTGELFF. The chain combines TRBV29-1 with TRBJ2-2. Germline V gives CDR1 SQVTM, CDR2 ANQGSEA. This CDR3 contains 13 residues.

V gene TRBV20-1 combines with J gene TRBJ2-5; with no DNA, the TCRdb D assignment of TRBD1 cannot be verified. The CDR3 is 12 amino acids. Per the germline V gene, CDR1 is DFQATT and CDR2 is SNEGSKA (reference sequence). The CDR3 loop is CSAPREFGTQYF.

V usage is TRBV5-1 and J usage is TRBJ2-7; with no DNA, the TCRdb D assignment of TRBD1 cannot be verified. The germline gives CDR1 SGHRS, CDR2 YFSETQ. The CDR3 is 13 residues long. The CDR3 here is CASSVDRGHEQYF.

The V call is TRBV7-9, the J call TRBJ2-7; TCRdb proposes TRBD1, but this gene call is untestable without DNA. The CDR3 has 14 residues. Germline assignment: CDR1 SEHNR and CDR2 FQNEAQ (reference sequence). The CDR3 sequence: CASSSYTPDYEQYF. The variable domain in full, with the rest retrieved from reference TRBV7-9 and TRBJ2-7, is DTGVSQNPRHKITKRGQNVTFRCDPISEHNRLYWYRQTLGQGPEFLTYFQNEAQLEKSRLLSDRFSAERPKGSFSTLEIQRTEQGDSAMYLCASSSYTPDYEQYFGPGTRLTVT.

The V gene is TRBV7-2, the J gene TRBJ1-1. From germline, CDR1 is SGHTA and CDR2 FQGNSA. The CDR3 runs to 15 residues. This CDR3 is CASSLLSTSNTEAFF.

The CDR3 sequence is CASSDEDSQETQYF. The chain joins TRBV13 to TRBJ2-5; lacking DNA, the TRBD1 call made by TCRdb goes unchecked. The germline V gene encodes CDR1 PRHDT and CDR2 FYEKMQ (reference sequence). CDR3 length: 14 residues.

V and J are TRBV24-1 and TRBJ2-3. CDR1 and CDR2 (germline): KGHDR, SFDVKD. The CDR3 covers 14 residues. CDR3 loop: CATSLLPGTDTQYF.

The chain carries TRBV2 and TRBJ1-1; the D call of TRBD1 rests on TCRdb alone, since no DNA is present to check it. Germline assignment: CDR1 SNHLY and CDR2 FYNNEI. CDR3 length: 13 residues. CDR3 sequence reads: CASRGDRAAEAFF.

This CDR3 is CSARALANQDEQFF. The chain couples TRBV20-1 to TRBJ2-1. The CDR3 loop spans 14 amino acids. From germline, CDR1 is DFQATT and CDR2 SNEGSKA (reference sequence).

The V gene is TRBV27, the J gene TRBJ2-1. The CDR3 is made up of 13 amino acids. CDR1 MNHEY and CDR2 SMNVEV come from the germline V gene (reference sequence). The CDR3 sequence is CASSLWTDNEQFF.

This rearrangement joins TRBV10-3 to TRBJ1-1. CDR3 length: 12 residues. Germline CDR1 is ENHRY and CDR2 is SYGVKD. The CDR3 spells CAISEEVTEAFF.

The chain recombines TRBV18 with TRBJ2-7; TCRdb outputs TRBD1, but without DNA this stays unchecked. Per germline, CDR1 KGHSH and CDR2 LQKENI. CDR3 size: 13 residues. The CDR3 region is CASSPARGYEQYF. Drawing the rest from reference TRBV18 and TRBJ2-7, the complete variable domain is NAGVMQNPRHLVRRRGQEARLRCSPMKGHSHVYWYRQLPEEGLKFMVYLQKENIIDESGMPKERFSAEFPKEGPSILRIQQVVRGDSAAYFCASSPARGYEQYFGPGTRLTVT.

The chain has TRBV14 and TRBJ2-2; the D call of TRBD2 rests on TCRdb alone, since no DNA is present to check it. Per germline, CDR1 SGHDN and CDR2 FVKESK. The CDR3 is made up of 17 amino acids. CDR3 in amino acids: CASSQGSLAGVTGELFF. The entire variable domain, with the rest obtained from reference TRBV14 and TRBJ2-2, is as follows: EAGVTQFPSHSVIEKGQTVTLRCDPISGHDNLYWYRRVMGKEIKFLLHFVKESKQDESGMPNNRFLAERTGGTYSTLKVQPAELEDSGVYFCASSQGSLAGVTGELFFGEGSRLTVL.